Below, 26 T cell receptor beta chains from the same sample are listed, as sequenced in a study of technical replicates of blood from a handful of donors. The repertoire was sequenced with immunoSEQ multiplex PCR; TCRdb's copy has only in-frame clones and lacks some. The sample lists 50,000 to 60,000 clones; roughly nine tenths were seen once. What was sequenced was PBMCs. The receptors come from a human donor in good health. Some clones in this sample may be carry-over from other donors' samples.

The CDR3 DNA reads as TGTGCCAGCAGCCCCTCCGCGGTTGAGCAGTTCTTC. As protein: CASSPSAVEQFF. The gene calls are TRBV2 and TRBJ2-1; no firm D call. The germline V gene encodes CDR1 SNHLY and CDR2 FYNNEI. The CDR3 is 12 residues long. Between the trimmed V and J ends, which lost 6 bases and 9 bases, there was a span of 12 bases.

The chain links TRBV12-5 to TRBJ2-3, with 11 positions matching TRBD2. Germline V lookup: CDR1 LGHNT, CDR2 FRNRAP. J lost 4 bases, V lost 5 bases, and 14 bases had no gene match. This CDR3 is 18 amino acids long. DNA of the CDR3: TGTGCTAGTGGTAACCCTGACCAACTAGCGGGAGTGGCAGATACGCAGTATTTT. It encodes CASGNPDQLAGVADTQYF.

In its sample, this clone was seen once. The chain uses TRBV29-1 and TRBJ2-1, with 7 bases fitting TRBD2. Germline-derived CDR1 and CDR2 are SQVTM and ANQGSEA. The CDR3 sequence is 15 residues long. Trimming removed 5 bases from V and 0 bases from J; junction bases left unmatched: 7. CDR3 region: CSVKTGTTSYNEQFF. CDR3 in DNA: TGCAGCGTTAAAACCGGGACTACCTCCTACAATGAGCAGTTCTTC.

This chain joins TRBV7-3 and TRBJ1-4, with D unclear. Trimming stripped 3 bases from V and 1 base from J, with 6 bases between. This CDR3 is 14 amino acids long. Germline V gene lookup returns CDR1 SGHTA and CDR2 FQGTGA. Here the CDR3 reads CASSFLETNEKLFF. The CDR3 DNA reads as TGTGCCAGCAGCTTTCTAGAAACTAATGAAAAACTGTTTTTT.

This sequence joins TRBV25-1 and TRBJ2-5; 8 bases agree with TRBD1. CDR1 is MGHDK and CDR2 is SYGVNS in the germline V gene. The CDR3 runs 13 residues. The ends lost 6 bases at V and 5 bases at J; junction bases unmatched: 5. In nucleotides, the CDR3 is TGTGCCAGCAGGCAGGGGGCTCGGGAGACCCAGTACTTC. This gives the protein CASRQGARETQYF. Using reference TRBV25-1 and TRBJ2-5 for the parts outside the CDR3, the full variable domain is EADIYQTPRYLVIGTGKKITLECSQTMGHDKMYWYQQDPGMELHLIHYSYGVNSTEKGDLSSESTVSRIRTEHFPLTLESARPSHTSQYLCASRQGARETQYFGPGTRLLVL.

The rearrangement uses TRBV18 and TRBJ1-2; no firm D call. The CDR3 loop spans 14 amino acids. V was clipped by 3 bases and J by 8 bases, with 16 bases between them. Germline-derived CDR1 and CDR2 are KGHSH and LQKENI. CDR3 coding DNA: TGTGCCAGCTCACCGCAGGAGAGGGCTGGCGGCTACACCTTC. It yields the protein CASSPQERAGGYTF.

This clone has just one count. The same CDR3 can be traced to other DNA sequences in this sample. The J gene is TRBJ1-1, the V gene TRBV29-1; 10 bases match TRBD1. The CDR3 totals 13 residues. The V segment lost 6 bases and the J segment 0 bases; nucleotides outside the gene matches: 1. The germline gives CDR1 SQVTM, CDR2 ANQGSEA. The DNA of the CDR3 is TGCAGCGTGGGACAGGGGTTGAACACTGAAGCTTTCTTT. Protein sequence: CSVGQGLNTEAFF.

The chain carries TRBV5-6 and TRBJ2-2; 8 bases map to TRBD2. This CDR3 has 17 amino acids. The germline V gene encodes CDR1 SGHDT and CDR2 YYEEEE. V trimming: 1 base; J trimming: 3 bases; junction bases outside the gene matches: 8. CDR3 nucleotides: TGTGCCAGCAGCTTGCCCGGGTCTAGCGGGCACACCGGGGAGCTGTTTTTT. This encodes CASSLPGSSGHTGELFF.

This clone was picked up one time. V is TRBV7-9 and J is TRBJ2-7, with D maybe TRBD2 (5 bases). The CDR3 length is 12 residues. V was trimmed by 5 bases and J by 1 base, leaving 6 bases between them. Germline V gene data show CDR1 as SEHNR and CDR2 as FQNEAQ (reference sequence). The CDR3 spells CASSPGSYEQYF. The CDR3 DNA reads TGTGCCAGCAGCCCGGGGTCCTACGAGCAGTACTTC.

The chain combines TRBV6-5 with TRBJ1-5, with D tentatively TRBD1 (5 bases). The V end lost 5 bases, the J end lost 5 bases, and 13 bases lay between the germline ends. CDR3 length: 14 amino acids. Germline CDR1 is MNHEY and CDR2 is SVGAGI. As DNA, the CDR3 is TGTGCCAGCAGTAAGGGTCGGGGGGATCAGCCCCAGCATTTT. It codes for CASSKGRGDQPQHF.

The V call is TRBV5-5, the J call TRBJ2-7; TRBD2 agrees at 7 bases. Germline CDR1 SGHKS, CDR2 YYEKEE (reference sequence). V shed 0 bases, J shed 0 bases, and the junction held 6 bases outside the gene matches. The CDR3 loop spans 16 amino acids. The CDR3 spells CASSLESLAVSYEQYF. The CDR3 bases are TGTGCCAGCAGCTTGGAGTCCCTAGCGGTCTCCTACGAGCAGTACTTC.

This chain joins TRBV29-1 and TRBJ2-7; D possibly corresponds to TRBD1 (5 bases). Germline-derived CDR1 and CDR2 are SQVTM and ANQGSEA. This CDR3 has 12 amino acids. V lost 6 bases, J lost 0 bases, and 9 bases lay in between. The CDR3 spells CSVRQSSYEQYF. DNA for the CDR3: TGCAGCGTGCGACAGAGCTCCTACGAGCAGTACTTC.

Here the CDR3 DNA reads TGTGCCAGCAGCTTAGTGGGCAGTTATTCCACTGAAGCTTTCTTT. Residues: CASSLVGSYSTEAFF. This rearrangement joins TRBV7-2 to TRBJ1-1; D not resolved. CDR1 is SGHTA and CDR2 is FQGNSA in the germline V gene. Trimming cost V 1 base and J 4 bases, with 13 bases left between them. This CDR3 has 15 residues.

The chain employs TRBV7-4 and TRBJ2-7; 10 bases are a match to TRBD1. Germline CDR1 and CDR2: SGHVT and SQSDAQ. CDR3 length: 15 amino acids. Trimming removed 0 bases from V and 5 bases from J; junction bases left unmatched: 4. The CDR3 sequence: CASSLASDRGHEQYF. The CDR3 bases are TGTGCCAGCAGCTTAGCGTCCGACAGGGGGCACGAGCAGTACTTC.

This CDR3 reads CASSPYIGQGTYEQYF. As DNA, the CDR3 is TGTGCCAGCTCACCATATATTGGACAGGGTACCTACGAGCAGTACTTC. The V gene is TRBV18, the J gene TRBJ2-7; TRBD1 matches 8 bases. The CDR3 consists of 16 residues. With 2 bases clipped from V and 2 bases from J, the junction kept 8 bases outside the gene matches. From germline, CDR1 is KGHSH and CDR2 LQKENI.

J is TRBJ2-7 and V is TRBV5-8; TRBD2 matches at 9 bases. The CDR3 covers 14 residues. Germline V gene lookup returns CDR1 SGHTS and CDR2 YDEGEE. V was clipped by 3 bases and J by 5 bases; unmatched bases: 6. The CDR3 protein is CASSSGLASDEQYF. In DNA form, the CDR3 reads TGTGCCAGCAGCTCGGGACTAGCATCGGACGAGCAGTACTTC. Full variable domain (missing parts from reference TRBV5-8 and TRBJ2-7): EAGVTQSPTHLIKTRGQQATLRCSPISGHTSVYWYQQALGLGLQFLLWYDEGEERNRGNFPPRFSGRQFPNYSSELNVNALELEDSALYLCASSSGLASDEQYFGPGTRLTVT.

V usage is TRBV7-3 and J usage is TRBJ2-5, with 9 bases identical to TRBD1. V lost 0 bases, J lost 3 bases, and 8 bases stayed unmatched. Per the germline V gene, CDR1 is SGHTA and CDR2 is FQGTGA. The CDR3 runs 17 residues. The DNA of the CDR3 is TGTGCCAGCAGCTTAACGGGGGGACAGGGAAAAGAAGAGACCCAGTACTTC. Residues: CASSLTGGQGKEETQYF. Complete variable domain (other parts from reference TRBV7-3 and TRBJ2-5): GAGVSQTPSNKVTEKGKYVELRCDPISGHTALYWYRQSLGQGPEFLIYFQGTGAADDSGLPNDRFFAVRPEGSVSTLKIQRTERGDSAVYLCASSLTGGQGKEETQYFGPGTRLLVL.

The chain couples TRBV7-9 to TRBJ1-3; 7 bases align to TRBD1. This CDR3 has 13 amino acids. The germline gives CDR1 SEHNR, CDR2 FQNEAQ (reference sequence). V gave up 5 bases and J gave up 4 bases; unmatched junction bases: 2. CDR3 in DNA: TGTGCCAGCAGCAGCAGGGGGGGAAACACCATATATTTT. Translated, it gives CASSSRGGNTIYF.

The genes are TRBV5-6 and TRBJ2-7; 8 nucleotides match TRBD1. CDR1 is SGHDT, CDR2 YYEEEE, per germline. V was pared by 5 bases and J by 0 bases, with 4 bases of the junction left unmatched. The CDR3 runs 14 residues. For the CDR3, the DNA is TGTGCCAGCAGAAAGACAGGGGACTCCTACGAGCAGTACTTC. It encodes CASRKTGDSYEQYF.

The chain carries TRBV4-2 and TRBJ2-7, with TRBD2 identical over 9 bases. J lost 6 bases, V lost 0 bases, and 6 bases had no gene match. Germline CDR1 and CDR2: LGHNA and YNFKEQ. This CDR3 is built from 15 residues. The CDR3: CASSQETGTSSEQYF. The CDR3 DNA sequence: TGTGCCAGCAGCCAAGAGACCGGGACTAGCTCCGAGCAGTACTTC.

The genes are TRBV5-4 and TRBJ2-1; weak D call: TRBD2 (5 bases). Germline loops: CDR1 SGHNT, CDR2 YYREEE (reference sequence). V was trimmed by 2 bases and J by 5 bases, leaving 11 bases between them. CDR3 size: 14 residues. DNA for the CDR3: TGTGCCAGCAGCTTTGACTATTTAAACAATGAGCAGTTCTTC. This gives the protein CASSFDYLNNEQFF.

The chain combines TRBV11-1 with TRBJ2-7; TRBD2 agrees at 7 bases. The CDR3 covers 19 residues. Germline lookup yields CDR1 SGHAT and CDR2 FQDESV (reference sequence). With V trimmed by 4 bases and J by 1 base, 19 bases remained unmatched. The CDR3 loop is CASSSHPSGTSKASYEQYF. CDR3 sequence (DNA): TGTGCCAGCAGCTCACATCCCAGCGGGACCTCCAAGGCGTCCTACGAGCAGTACTTC. Filled out from reference TRBV11-1 and TRBJ2-7, the complete variable domain reads EAEVAQSPRYKITEKSQAVAFWCDPISGHATLYWYRQILGQGPELLVQFQDESVVDDSQLPKDRFSAERLKGVDSTLKIQPAELGDSAMYLCASSSHPSGTSKASYEQYFGPGTRLTVT.

The gene calls are TRBV7-2 and TRBJ2-5, with 10 bases fitting TRBD1. The CDR3 sequence is 13 residues long. The germline CDR1 and CDR2 sequences are SGHTA and FQGNSA. Trimming cost V 5 bases and J 7 bases; bases outside gene matches: 4. The CDR3 loop reads CASSRGDRGTQYF. The CDR3 bases are TGTGCCAGCAGCCGAGGGGACAGGGGGACCCAGTACTTC.

The chain employs TRBV21-1 and TRBJ1-6; TRBD1 is the table's D call and was not checked against the DNA. TRBV21-1 is a known pseudogene. The CDR3 runs 21 residues. CDR3 in DNA: TGTGCCAGCAGCAAAGGCGTAAACCAACAGGGGATCCCTTCTTATAATTCACCCCTCCACTTT. It translates to CASSKGVNQQGIPSYNSPLHF.

This chain connects TRBV9 to TRBJ1-3; D unresolved. V shed 2 bases and J shed 9 bases, with 12 bases lying between them. This CDR3 contains 13 residues. In germline, CDR1 is SGDLS, CDR2 YYNGEE. The CDR3 spells CASSVAAEGTIYF. The CDR3 nucleotides read TGTGCCAGCAGCGTGGCAGCAGAGGGCACCATATATTTT. Full variable domain (rest looked up from reference TRBV9 and TRBJ1-3): DSGVTQTPKHLITATGQRVTLRCSPRSGDLSVYWYQQSLDQGLQFLIQYYNGEERAKGNILERFSAQQFPDLHSELNLSSLELGDSALYFCASSVAAEGTIYFGEGSWLTVV.

V and J are TRBV6-1 and TRBJ1-1, with D possibly matching TRBD1 (6 bases). Trimming pared 10 bases from V and 4 bases from J, leaving 22 bases between. Germline CDR1 is MNHNS and CDR2 is SASEGT. The CDR3 consists of 15 residues. Written as DNA, the CDR3 is TGTGCCACCGGCGCTGTAAGGGGGGGGAGCACTGAAGCTTTCTTT. It codes for CATGAVRGGSTEAFF.